This T cell receptor (beta chain) was sequenced for a study of CD8+ T cells in alopecia areata. In the study overall: Roughly 6-10-week-old female C3H/HeJ mice were grafted with skin from spontaneously alopecic approximately 6-13-month-old C3H/HeJ graft donors. Overall study results and limits: Researchers reported that TCR sharing among patients proved less clear than in mice, possibly HLA-linked. Clonality exceeded that of normal scalp in lesional scalp, most notably in alopecia totalis/universalis.

cDNA prepared by RNA extraction and subsequent reverse transcription served as the template for sequencing. Some clones are missing from TCRdb's copy, which holds only in-frame ones; the method was immunoSEQ multiplex PCR. The sample holds roughly 1,200 clones, and no clone turns up only once. The CDR3 spans 15 residues. V dropped 1 base and J dropped 4 bases, with 9 bases sitting between them. The V gene's germline CDR1 is NNHNN and CDR2 SYGAGS (reference sequence). Time point denoted: mouse skin at time of skin grafting. Biopsies of recipient mouse skin were taken at grafting and 3 and 6 weeks later. This clone is classed as medium-sized. The antigen remains undetermined. The genes are named according to mouse. The sequence runs out 3 residues before the end of the CDR3; the remainder is reconstructed from the germline J gene.

Sequenced material: skin, taken at week 0. This sequence was found in a C3H/HeJ mouse with alopecia areata. The strain bears MHC haplotype H2-k. The chain uses TRBV13-2 and TRBJ1-6, with D uncertain. TRBJ1-6 is reported as an ORF; its role is uncertain. CDR3 loop: CASGDFKGYNSPLYF. CDR3 DNA, as far as it was read: TGTGCCAGCGGTGATTTCAAGGGTTATAATTCGCCC.